This T cell receptor (beta chain) came from a study of T cells after yellow fever vaccination. Study at large: Some fractions had low cell numbers, and these were prepared with SMART-Seq v4 Ultra Low Input.

Template switching by 5'RACE produced TCR cDNA, adding a universal primer site and UMIs. TCRdb re-analysed the 5' RACE reads in MiXCR, keeping a single row per CDR3 protein. The sample includes 250,000 to 300,000 distinct CDR3 sequences, 10% to 15% of them seen just once. Overall study findings and caveats: Weaker, the secondary response peaked sooner, at day 5 versus 15. Abundant clonotypes from the bulk population could have been carried over as contaminants into FACS-sorted repertoires.

V was cut by 10 bases and J by 7 bases, with 19 bases left in between. The CDR3 runs 13 residues. This clonotype was counted a few times. Its antigen is still unknown. V and J are TRBV12-3 or TRBV12-4 and TRBJ1-1, with a tentative D call TRBD1 (6 bases). This specimen consisted of CD4+ T cells sorted from PBMCs, obtained 45 days after the yellow fever booster vaccination. This clonotype was sampled from a man between 25 and 39 years old who received the YFV17D yellow fever vaccine. This CDR3 reads CAIKFWGAREAFF. CDR3 nucleotide sequence: TGTGCCATCAAGTTTTGGGGGGCCCGTGAAGCTTTCTTT.